The 5 T cell receptor beta chains listed next were all sequenced from one sample in a study of graft-versus-host responses after intestinal transplantation. These receptors' targets are unknown. The assay was immunoSEQ multiplex PCR, and TCRdb's table has in-frame clones only and misses some. Here the sample spans tens of thousands of clones, 91% being singletons. Sequencing used unstimulated CD8+ T cells sorted from spleen or lymph node cells, obtained before intestinal transplant. These receptors originate from a human donor who received an intestinal transplant.

The CDR3 protein is CASSSGGATYNEQFF. CDR3 DNA sequence: TGTGCCAGCAGTTCCGGGGGGGCCACCTACAATGAGCAGTTCTTC. This chain connects TRBV6-5 to TRBJ2-1; 8 nucleotides match TRBD2. With V trimmed by 4 bases and J by 2 bases, 4 bases remained unmatched. The CDR3 runs to 15 residues. Germline CDR1 reads MNHEY; CDR2 reads SVGAGI.

The V gene is TRBV7-3, the J gene TRBJ2-1; TRBD2 might be the D (6 bases). Trimming shortened V by 5 bases and J by 0 bases, and 20 bases separated the two germline ends. Per the germline V gene, CDR1 is SGHTA and CDR2 is FQGTGA. This CDR3 contains 18 residues. The CDR3 bases are TGTGCCAGCAGCCTAAGCGGGCCTATCCCCCTCTCCTACAATGAGCAGTTCTTC. Protein sequence: CASSLSGPIPLSYNEQFF.

The chain carries TRBV6-6 and TRBJ1-1; no definite D call. The CDR3 loop spans 14 amino acids. Germline-derived CDR1 and CDR2 are MNHNY and SVGAGI (reference sequence). The V end lost 2 bases, the J end lost 4 bases, and 11 bases lay between the germline ends. The CDR3 region is CASSYTEGGTEAFF. The CDR3 DNA reads TGTGCCAGCAGTTACACTGAAGGCGGCACTGAAGCTTTCTTT.

This chain uses TRBV30 with TRBJ1-2; D may be TRBD1 (6 bases). The CDR3 has 13 residues. Germline V gene sequence: CDR1 GTSNPN, CDR2 SVGIG (reference sequence). Between the trimmed V and J ends, which lost 5 bases and 4 bases, there was a span of 14 bases. The CDR3 spells CAWEGRTAYGYTF. The CDR3, as DNA: TGTGCCTGGGAAGGACGGACAGCCTATGGCTACACCTTC.

V usage is TRBV9 and J usage is TRBJ2-3; no definite D call. This CDR3 contains 16 residues. The V gene's germline CDR1 is SGDLS and CDR2 YYNGEE. V gave up 3 bases and J gave up 6 bases, with 20 bases separating them. CDR3: CASSAWMAPGGDTQYF. The CDR3 DNA reads TGTGCCAGCAGCGCATGGATGGCTCCCGGCGGCGATACGCAGTATTTT.